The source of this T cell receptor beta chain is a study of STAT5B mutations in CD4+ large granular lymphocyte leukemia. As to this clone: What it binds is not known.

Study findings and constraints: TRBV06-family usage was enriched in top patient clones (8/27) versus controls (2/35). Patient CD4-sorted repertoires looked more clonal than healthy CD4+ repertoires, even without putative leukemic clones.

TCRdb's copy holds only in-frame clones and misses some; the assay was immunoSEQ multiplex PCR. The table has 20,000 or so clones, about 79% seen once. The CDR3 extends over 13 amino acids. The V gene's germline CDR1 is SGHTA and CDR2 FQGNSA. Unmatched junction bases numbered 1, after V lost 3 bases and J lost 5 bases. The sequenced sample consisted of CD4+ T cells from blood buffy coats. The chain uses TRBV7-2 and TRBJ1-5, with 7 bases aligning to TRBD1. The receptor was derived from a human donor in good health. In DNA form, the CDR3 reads TGTGCCAGCAGCTTCGGGACAGATCAGCCCCAGCATTTT. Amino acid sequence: CASSFGTDQPQHF.